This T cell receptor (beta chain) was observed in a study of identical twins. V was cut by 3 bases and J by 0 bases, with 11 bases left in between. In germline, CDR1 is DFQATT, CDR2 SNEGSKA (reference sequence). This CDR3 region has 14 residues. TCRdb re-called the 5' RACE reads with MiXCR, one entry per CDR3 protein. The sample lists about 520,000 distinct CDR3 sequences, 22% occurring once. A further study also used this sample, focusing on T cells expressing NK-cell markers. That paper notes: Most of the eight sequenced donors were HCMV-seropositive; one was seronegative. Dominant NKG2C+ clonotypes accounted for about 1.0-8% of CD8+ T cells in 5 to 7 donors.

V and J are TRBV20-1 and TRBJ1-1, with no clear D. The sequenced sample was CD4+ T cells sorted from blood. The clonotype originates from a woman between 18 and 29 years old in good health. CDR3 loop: CSARSPLMNTEAFF. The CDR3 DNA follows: TGCAGTGCTAGGAGCCCATTGATGAACACTGAAGCTTTCTTT.